The T cell receptor (beta chain) described here comes from a study of tumor-infiltrating lymphocytes in oesophageal squamous cell carcinoma (dated by TCRdb to between 2015 and 2016). Worth noting for this clonotype: Its antigen remains unidentified. It has no much larger one-base neighbor in the sample; base qualities were not kept.

The method behind the library was PCR. TCRdb lists the instrument as Illumina HiSeq 2000. In-frame beta chains were kept once TCRdb had trimmed the public reads at Q25 with fastp and called clones with MiXCR. Records with the same CDR3 protein are collapsed into one entry carrying the most frequent genes and DNA. Counted in this sample were about 18,000 distinct CDR3 sequences; around two fifths of them appeared once. The ten largest clones take up approximately 19% of the sample. Per the germline V gene, MNHEY is the CDR1 and SVGEGT is the CDR2. The CDR3 contains 14 residues, cysteine and phenylalanine counted. Just the 42-base CDR3 DNA is kept, in frame starting at base 1.

Recombination connected TRBV6-2 or TRBV6-3 to TRBJ2-5, and TRBD1 aligns with 11 junction nucleotides. The J call may be in error: the DNA end matches TRBJ2-7 better. The sequenced sample was normal esophageal tissue next to the tumor. This clonotype originated in a female donor with esophageal squamous cell carcinoma. The CDR3 reads as follows: CASSEPGQGGEQYF. The DNA sequence is as follows: TGTGCCAGCAGTGAACCGGGACAGGGGGGCGAGCAGTACTTC.